A selection of T cell receptor beta chains follows, all from one sample in a study of cytomegalovirus exposure and HLA in healthy donors. Clones were read by immunoSEQ multiplex PCR, and TCRdb kept only the in-frame ones, dropping some. Of around 190,000 clones in the sample, 60% to 80% were seen once. Sequenced: PBMCs. Source of these receptors: a woman in her thirties in good health and CMV-seronegative. The CDR3 runs from the conserved cysteine through the conserved F or W. Each record gives: clone size, V gene, J gene, D gene, CDR3 DNA, CDR3 protein. The D gene is left open where the match is weak. Expanded clones are given a class, and other clones once, few, many or no size at all.

>few|TRBV18|TRBJ2-7|TRBD1
TGTGCCAGCTCACCTCAGGGGGTATCAGCCGAGCAGTACTTC
CASSPQGVSAEQYF
>once|TRBV5-1|TRBJ2-2|TRBD2
TGCGCCAGCAGCTTGGTTCCGGGGGGCACCGGGGAGCTGTTTTTT
CASSLVPGGTGELFF
>NA|TRBV6-6|TRBJ2-7|TRBD1
TGTGCCAGCAGTGGCCACAGGGGTTCCTACGAGCAGTACTTC
CASSGHRGSYEQYF
>NA|TRBV4-2|TRBJ2-5|TRBD2
TGTGCCAGCAGCCCTTCGATCTCTAGCGGCCAAGAGACCCAGTACTTC
CASSPSISSGQETQYF
>once|TRBV5-1|TRBJ1-2|NA
TGCGCCAGCAGCTTGGCCGTTGGAGGGGGGGAAAATGGCTACACCTTC
CASSLAVGGGENGYTF
>NA|TRBV15|TRBJ2-4|NA
TGTGCCACCAGCAGCAAAGGACTCGGGGCCAAAAACATTCAGTACTTC
CATSSKGLGAKNIQYF
>NA|TRBV27|TRBJ2-5|NA
TGTGCCAGCAGTTTGGGACTTACGTACCAAGAGACCCAGTACTTC
CASSLGLTYQETQYF
>NA|TRBV15|TRBJ2-1|TRBD1
TGTGCCACCAGCCCTAACCTGGACAGGCACAATGAGCAGTTCTTC
CATSPNLDRHNEQFF
>few|TRBV9|TRBJ1-2|NA
TGTGCCAGCAGCGTAGGAGGGGAGGGGGATGGCTACACCTTC
CASSVGGEGDGYTF
>NA|TRBV29-1|TRBJ1-1|NA
TGCAGCGCCTCCGGGGTCATGAACACTGAAGCTTTCTTT
CSASGVMNTEAFF
>once|TRBV4-1|TRBJ1-6|TRBD1
TGCGCCAGCAGCCAAGTTTTTGGACAGGAGCTTAGAAATTCACCCCTCCACTTT
CASSQVFGQELRNSPLHF
>NA|TRBV6-1|TRBJ1-1|TRBD1
TGTGCCAGCGGGTGGACAGGGGGCACTGAAGCTTTCTTT
CASGWTGGTEAFF
>few|TRBV19|TRBJ2-7|TRBD1
TGTGCCAGTAGTTCCTGGACAGGGGCCTACGAGCAGTACTTC
CASSSWTGAYEQYF
>NA|TRBV5-1|TRBJ1-2|NA
TGCGCCAGCAGCTTGTTCAGCGCTAACTATGGCTACACCTTC
CASSLFSANYGYTF
>NA|TRBV28|TRBJ2-7|TRBD2
TGTGCCAGCTCCCGAGGCCGACTAGCGGGAGGGCCTCAGGAGCAGTACTTC
CASSRGRLAGGPQEQYF
>NA|TRBV5-4|TRBJ1-1|NA
TGTGCCAGCAGCCTCGGGGGGCTACAGAACACTGAAGCTTTCTTT
CASSLGGLQNTEAFF
>NA|TRBV6-1|TRBJ2-1|NA
TGTGCCAGCAGTGAAATCGGGAGCCCCTTTAACTACAATGAGCAGTTCTTC
CASSEIGSPFNYNEQFF
>NA|TRBV11-2|TRBJ1-4|TRBD1
TGTGCCAGCAGCTCAAAACAGGGGAGTAATGAAAAACTGTTTTTT
CASSSKQGSNEKLFF
>NA|TRBV18|TRBJ1-1|TRBD1
TGTGCCAGCTCACCAAGGGACAGGGGTATGGCTGAAGCTTTCTTT
CASSPRDRGMAEAFF
>NA|TRBV2|TRBJ1-3|NA
TGTGCCAGCAGTGGGGCTATTTTCCCCAACACCATATATTTT
CASSGAIFPNTIYF
>NA|TRBV19|TRBJ1-2|TRBD1
TGTGCCAGTAGTCCAGGACAGGGGACGCTCAGCTACACCTTC
CASSPGQGTLSYTF
>NA|TRBV6-1|TRBJ1-6|NA
TGTGCCAGCAGTGAAGCATATACAGGGTTATTAGATTCACCCCTCCACTTT
CASSEAYTGLLDSPLHF
>few|TRBV6-6|TRBJ2-7|TRBD2
TGTGCCAGCAGTGGCGCCGGGACTAGCGGGAACGAGCAGTACTTC
CASSGAGTSGNEQYF
>NA|TRBV5-1|TRBJ2-7|NA
TGCGCCAGCAGCTTGGGCGGTACCTACGAGCAGTACTTC
CASSLGGTYEQYF
>once|TRBV10-3|TRBJ1-1|NA
TGTGCCATCAGTGAGGAGTACACTGAAGCTTTCTTT
CAISEEYTEAFF
>NA|TRBV27|TRBJ2-7|TRBD2
TGTGCCAGCGGCCCACGGGCTAGCGGGTTCATCCTCTACGAGCAGTACTTC
CASGPRASGFILYEQYF
>NA|TRBV5-4|TRBJ1-4|NA
TGTGCCAGCAGCTTGATCCAGTCGCCCCAGGAAGGACTGTTTTTT
CASSLIQSPQEGLFF
>once|TRBV5-1|TRBJ1-4|NA
TGCGCCAGCAGTCCGACGTGGGCAGGGGAAAAACTGTTTTTT
CASSPTWAGEKLFF
>NA|TRBV10-3|TRBJ1-3|NA
TGTGCCATCAGTGGGTCGGGAGTCGGAAACACCATATATTTT
CAISGSGVGNTIYF
>NA|TRBV18|TRBJ2-5|NA
TGTGCCAGCTCACCACAGGGGAGGGAGACCCAGTACTTC
CASSPQGRETQYF
>NA|TRBV19|TRBJ1-2|TRBD1
TGTGCCAGTAGCGGACAGGGGATAAGGAGTTATGGCTACACCTTC
CASSGQGIRSYGYTF
>NA|TRBV5-4|TRBJ2-5|NA
TGTGCCAGCAGCTTGATAGGCGGAGGGCCGCCAGAGACCCAGTACTTC
CASSLIGGGPPETQYF
>NA|TRBV2|TRBJ2-2|TRBD2
TGTGCCAGCAGTGGACTAGCGAGGGGCACCGGGGAGCTGTTTTTT
CASSGLARGTGELFF
>NA|TRBV14|TRBJ2-7|NA
TGTGCCAGCAGCCGTAGGACAAGTCTTAACGAGCAGTACTTC
CASSRRTSLNEQYF
>NA|TRBV2|TRBJ2-5|NA
TGTGCCAGCTCCTCGTGGGGCGAAGAGACCCAGTACTTC
CASSSWGEETQYF
>NA|TRBV7-3|TRBJ2-2|TRBD1
TGTGCCAGCAGCTCGACAGGGGACACCGGGGAGCTGTTTTTT
CASSSTGDTGELFF
>NA|TRBV6-5|TRBJ2-7|TRBD1
TGTGCCAGCAGTTACTCCCGGGACAGGAGTTACGAGCAGTACTTC
CASSYSRDRSYEQYF
>NA|TRBV27|TRBJ2-1|TRBD2
TGTGCCAGCAGTTCCCATACTAGCGGGGGGGCGTATGGCTCCTACAATGAGCAGTTCTTC
CASSSHTSGGAYGSYNEQFF
>NA|TRBV10-2|TRBJ1-5|NA
TGCGCCAGCAGTGACCGACAGGCAAATCAGCCCCAGCATTTT
CASSDRQANQPQHF
>few|TRBV5-6|TRBJ1-2|NA
TGTGCCAGCCGCACAGGGCTGCATGGCTACACCTTC
CASRTGLHGYTF
>NA|TRBV6-1|TRBJ2-1|NA
TGTGCCAGCAGTGATTGGAGGGCAGACTACAATGAGCAGTTCTTC
CASSDWRADYNEQFF
>NA|TRBV19|TRBJ2-1|TRBD2
TGTGCCAGTAGAACGGGAGGGGGCAATGAGCAGTTCTTC
CASRTGGGNEQFF
>NA|TRBV7-8|TRBJ1-1|NA
TGTGCCAGCAGCTCCCAGGGGTGGGGCACTGAAGCTTTCTTT
CASSSQGWGTEAFF
>NA|TRBV28|TRBJ2-7|TRBD2
TGTGCCAGCAGTCCACGGGGGGGGCCTTCCTACGAGCAGTACTTC
CASSPRGGPSYEQYF
>NA|TRBV28|TRBJ1-1|TRBD1
TGTGCCAGCCAGGGGGCGTTCACTGAAGCTTTCTTT
CASQGAFTEAFF
>NA|TRBV30|TRBJ1-2|TRBD1
TGTGCCTGGAGGACAGGGGGCGGCTACCCCTTC
CAWRTGGGYPF
>NA|TRBV7-2|TRBJ2-5|NA
TGTGCCAGCAGCTTAGGAACTAAAGAGACCCAGTACTTC
CASSLGTKETQYF
>NA|TRBV6-1|TRBJ2-7|TRBD1
TGTGCCAGCAGTCCTAGACAGGGCTCCTACGAGCAGTACTTC
CASSPRQGSYEQYF